The entry that follows covers one TCR beta chain sequence. What it binds is unknown. The data belong to a study of blood T cells in healthy people across ages. Findings and caveats of the study: Long-lived donors had more naive CD4+ cells and higher diversity than aged donors.

V lost 2 bases and J lost 6, with 9 bases in between. Per the germline V gene, CDR1 is SGHTA and CDR2 is FQGNSA. There are 13 residues in the CDR3. A second roughly 6 to 12 cycle PCR used barcoded and J-beta primers. Each cDNA molecule, via a template-switch adaptor with 12 random nucleotides, was tagged. TCRdb redid the calling of the 5' RACE reads with MiXCR, one entry per CDR3 protein. Here the sample spans approximately 1.5 million distinct CDR3 sequences, about 32% being singletons. PBMCs numbering at least 6.5 million were isolated per sample. The V gene is TRBV7-2, the J gene TRBJ2-3; no definite D call. The specimen was blood. The TCR sequence derives from a woman younger than 45 in good health. The CDR3 loop reads CASSLMMVDTQYF. The CDR3 nucleotides are TGTGCCAGCAGCTTAATGATGGTGGATACGCAGTATTTT.